This T cell receptor (beta chain) was obtained from a study of PD-1 blockade in classical Hodgkin lymphoma. General observations from the study: Newly diagnosed patients reportedly trailed healthy donors in baseline TCR diversity. Repertoire difference causes, possibly disease activity or prior therapy, remain undefined.

Each patient's relapse followed autologous stem cell transplantation, and brentuximab vedotin exposure varied. Method: immunoSEQ multiplex PCR; TCRdb's copy keeps in-frame clones and lacks some. The repertoire includes 20,000 to 25,000 clones, 68% of them detected once, and 5.8% sits in the top ten. Germline values: CDR1 WNHNN, CDR2 SYGVQD (reference sequence). This CDR3 has 13 amino acids. Comment on this clone: The target antigen is unknown.

The source of this sequence is a human donor with classical Hodgkin lymphoma. Sequenced here: peripheral blood mononuclear cells (PBMCs), sampled at baseline. The J gene is TRBJ2-5, the V gene TRBV10-1; D is uncertain. TRBJ2-7 explains the end of the DNA better; the J call may be wrong. Here the CDR3 DNA reads TGCGCCAGCAGCCAGACGACCTTAGACGAGCAGTACTTC. It translates to CASSQTTLDEQYF.